Listed below are T cell receptor beta chains from one sample, sequenced in a study of tumour-infiltrating T cells in Burkitt lymphoma. This table comes from immunoSEQ multiplex PCR, and its TCRdb copy is limited to in-frame clones, with some not included. The sample has fewer than 5,000 clones, about an eighth seen once. The sequencing sample was made of tumor tissue. The receptor source for this set is a human donor with Burkitt lymphoma. Both conserved end residues are part of each CDR3. Each record gives: CDR3 DNA, CDR3 protein, D gene, clone size, J gene, V gene. D genes are given only for firm matches. The listing skips clone size in some rows; elsewhere it reads once, few, many or a size class.

CDR3nt: TGCGCCAGCAGCCGATATCGGGACAGTATTAATTCACCCCTCCACTTT
CDR3aa: CASSRYRDSINSPLHF
d_gene: TRBD1
abundance: few
j_gene: TRBJ1-6
v_gene: TRBV5-1

CDR3nt: TGCAGCGTAATGGGAGGGGCCACCTCTAGCACAGATACGCAGTATTTT
CDR3aa: CSVMGGATSSTDTQYF
d_gene: TRBD2
abundance: few
j_gene: TRBJ2-3
v_gene: TRBV29-1

CDR3nt: TGTGCCAGCAGTTATGGGGGGGGCAATCAGCCCCAGCATTTT
CDR3aa: CASSYGGGNQPQHF
d_gene: -
abundance: few
j_gene: TRBJ1-5
v_gene: TRBV6-5

CDR3nt: TGTGCCATCAGTGAGTGGGCAGCGGGAAACTACGAGCAGTACTTC
CDR3aa: CAISEWAAGNYEQYF
d_gene: TRBD2
abundance: -
j_gene: TRBJ2-7
v_gene: TRBV10-3

CDR3nt: TGTGCCAGCAGAGCTGGGACAGGACTTACTGAACTGTTTTTT
CDR3aa: CASRAGTGLTELFF
d_gene: TRBD1
abundance: -
j_gene: TRBJ1-4
v_gene: TRBV6-5

CDR3nt: TGTGCCAGCAGGGCCACTAGCGGGGGGGCGGGTGAGCAGTTCTTC
CDR3aa: CASRATSGGAGEQFF
d_gene: TRBD2
abundance: -
j_gene: TRBJ2-1
v_gene: TRBV7-9

CDR3nt: TGTGCCAGCAGCCCCAGAGGTGGGAGTCAGCCCCAGCATTTT
CDR3aa: CASSPRGGSQPQHF
d_gene: -
abundance: -
j_gene: TRBJ1-5
v_gene: TRBV7-2

CDR3nt: TGCGCCAGCAGCCAAAGTTGGGCTTCCAGCTATGGCTACACCTTC
CDR3aa: CASSQSWASSYGYTF
d_gene: -
abundance: few
j_gene: TRBJ1-2
v_gene: TRBV4-1

CDR3nt: TGTGCCAGCAGCTTGTTGTCAGCGATGAACACCGGGGAGCTGTTTTTT
CDR3aa: CASSLLSAMNTGELFF
d_gene: -
abundance: -
j_gene: TRBJ2-2
v_gene: TRBV5-5

CDR3nt: TGTGCCAGCAGTTTCAACAGGAGGAACACCGGGGAGCTGTTTTTT
CDR3aa: CASSFNRRNTGELFF
d_gene: -
abundance: once
j_gene: TRBJ2-2
v_gene: TRBV27

CDR3nt: TGTGCCAGCAGCCATAGACTCAACTCTGGAAACACCATATATTTT
CDR3aa: CASSHRLNSGNTIYF
d_gene: -
abundance: few
j_gene: TRBJ1-3
v_gene: TRBV14

CDR3nt: TGTGCCATCAGCATGCGGCCAGAGATGAACACTGAAGCTTTCTTT
CDR3aa: CAISMRPEMNTEAFF
d_gene: -
abundance: few
j_gene: TRBJ1-1
v_gene: TRBV10-3

CDR3nt: TGTGCCAGCAGCCTGGGACAGCTTAACACCGGGGAGCTGTTTTTT
CDR3aa: CASSLGQLNTGELFF
d_gene: TRBD1
abundance: few
j_gene: TRBJ2-2
v_gene: TRBV5-4

CDR3nt: TGCAGCGTACAGGGGGAGGAAGGCACAGATACGCAGTATTTT
CDR3aa: CSVQGEEGTDTQYF
d_gene: TRBD1
abundance: few
j_gene: TRBJ2-3
v_gene: TRBV29-1

CDR3nt: TGCGCCAGCAGTGCTTCTTTGGATCGCGGAGAGACCCAGTACTTC
CDR3aa: CASSASLDRGETQYF
d_gene: -
abundance: -
j_gene: TRBJ2-5
v_gene: TRBV10-1

CDR3nt: TGTTCCTGCTTTAGGGATGAAGCTTTCTTT
CDR3aa: CSCFRDEAFF
d_gene: -
abundance: few
j_gene: TRBJ1-1
v_gene: TRBV9

CDR3nt: TGTGCCAGCAGCCTCCACTACGGGGGAAACACCATATATTTT
CDR3aa: CASSLHYGGNTIYF
d_gene: -
abundance: few
j_gene: TRBJ1-3
v_gene: TRBV28

CDR3nt: TGTGCCAGCAGCCCCGGGCCCTACCCCACCTACGAGCAGTACTTC
CDR3aa: CASSPGPYPTYEQYF
d_gene: -
abundance: few
j_gene: TRBJ2-7
v_gene: TRBV7-2

CDR3nt: TGTGCCAGCAGGGGCACTGTCGTGTTAGACGAGCAGTACTTC
CDR3aa: CASRGTVVLDEQYF
d_gene: -
abundance: few
j_gene: TRBJ2-7
v_gene: TRBV21-1

CDR3nt: TGTGCCAGCAGTGAAGCCGAGAAAGCTTTCTTT
CDR3aa: CASSEAEKAFF
d_gene: -
abundance: few
j_gene: TRBJ1-1
v_gene: TRBV6-1

CDR3nt: TGTGCCAGCAGTGGTATTGGGAGAAAGACCTATGGCTACACCTTC
CDR3aa: CASSGIGRKTYGYTF
d_gene: -
abundance: -
j_gene: TRBJ1-2
v_gene: TRBV6-5

CDR3nt: TGCGCCAGCAGCCAAGCCGGACAGGGAGGTCATGGAAACACCATATATTTT
CDR3aa: CASSQAGQGGHGNTIYF
d_gene: TRBD1
abundance: -
j_gene: TRBJ1-3
v_gene: TRBV4-1

CDR3nt: TGTGCCAGCAGCTTAGTGCCGGGAGAGACCCAGTACTTC
CDR3aa: CASSLVPGETQYF
d_gene: -
abundance: -
j_gene: TRBJ2-5
v_gene: TRBV11-3

CDR3nt: TGTGCCAGCAGCATGGGACTAGCGGGCAAGGAGCAGTTCTTC
CDR3aa: CASSMGLAGKEQFF
d_gene: TRBD2
abundance: -
j_gene: TRBJ2-1
v_gene: TRBV11-2

CDR3nt: TGTGCCAGCAGCCAAGATGGGGCGGGAGGCCTCTACAATGAGCAGTTCTTC
CDR3aa: CASSQDGAGGLYNEQFF
d_gene: TRBD2
abundance: few
j_gene: TRBJ2-1
v_gene: TRBV4-2

CDR3nt: TGTGCCAGCAGCTTTCAGGGTTTCCAAAATTCACCCCTCCACTTT
CDR3aa: CASSFQGFQNSPLHF
d_gene: -
abundance: -
j_gene: TRBJ1-6
v_gene: TRBV7-8

CDR3nt: TGTGCCAGCAGTTTCCGGGCCCCGGGAGGCGATTCACCCCTCCACTTT
CDR3aa: CASSFRAPGGDSPLHF
d_gene: -
abundance: few
j_gene: TRBJ1-6
v_gene: TRBV6-5

CDR3nt: TGTGCCTGGAGTGTAGGTTATTCTGGAAACACCATATATTTT
CDR3aa: CAWSVGYSGNTIYF
d_gene: -
abundance: -
j_gene: TRBJ1-3
v_gene: TRBV30

CDR3nt: TGTGCCAGCAGTTACAGCCTCCGGGGAAGCTACGAGCAGTACTTC
CDR3aa: CASSYSLRGSYEQYF
d_gene: -
abundance: large
j_gene: TRBJ2-7
v_gene: TRBV6-6

CDR3nt: TGCGCCAGCAGCCAGGGTACAAGCTCCTACAATGAGCAGTTCTTC
CDR3aa: CASSQGTSSYNEQFF
d_gene: -
abundance: -
j_gene: TRBJ2-1
v_gene: TRBV4-3

CDR3nt: TGTGCCTGGAGTGTCTCGGGACTAGCGGGGCGGACCCAGTATTTT
CDR3aa: CAWSVSGLAGRTQYF
d_gene: TRBD2
abundance: -
j_gene: TRBJ2-3
v_gene: TRBV30

CDR3nt: TGTGCCAGCAGTGACGGTCGTGGCAAAAACATTCAGTACTTC
CDR3aa: CASSDGRGKNIQYF
d_gene: -
abundance: -
j_gene: TRBJ2-4
v_gene: TRBV6-1

CDR3nt: TGCGCCAGCAGTCATCCGGGACTAGCATCCAATGAGCAGTTCTTC
CDR3aa: CASSHPGLASNEQFF
d_gene: TRBD2
abundance: -
j_gene: TRBJ2-1
v_gene: TRBV4-1

CDR3nt: TGTGCCAGCAGCTTAGATCCCAGCTCCTATGGCTACACCTTC
CDR3aa: CASSLDPSSYGYTF
d_gene: -
abundance: -
j_gene: TRBJ1-2
v_gene: TRBV7-9

CDR3nt: TGTGCCAGTAGTCCTCGACCCGGGGAGCTGTTTTTT
CDR3aa: CASSPRPGELFF
d_gene: -
abundance: few
j_gene: TRBJ2-2
v_gene: TRBV19

CDR3nt: TGCGCCAGCAGCCAAGATGAGTACCCTCGTGGGGCCAACGTCCTGACTTTC
CDR3aa: CASSQDEYPRGANVLTF
d_gene: -
abundance: -
j_gene: TRBJ2-6
v_gene: TRBV4-1

CDR3nt: TGTGCCAGCTCTATAGGGGGCGGCTACACCTTC
CDR3aa: CASSIGGGYTF
d_gene: TRBD1
abundance: -
j_gene: TRBJ1-2
v_gene: TRBV19

CDR3nt: TGTGCCAGCGGTGATCGGGGGGCGCAGGGAGAGACCCAGTACTTC
CDR3aa: CASGDRGAQGETQYF
d_gene: -
abundance: few
j_gene: TRBJ2-5
v_gene: TRBV7-6

CDR3nt: TGTGCCAGCAGCTTGGGGGCGGAGGGCTACACCTTC
CDR3aa: CASSLGAEGYTF
d_gene: -
abundance: large
j_gene: TRBJ1-2
v_gene: TRBV7-9

CDR3nt: TGTGCCAGTAGCCCGCCCGGCACAGGGGACCAGTACTTC
CDR3aa: CASSPPGTGDQYF
d_gene: TRBD1
abundance: few
j_gene: TRBJ2-7
v_gene: TRBV19

CDR3nt: TGTGCCAGCACCACAGGGGGCGCGAACACCGGGGAGCTGTTTTTT
CDR3aa: CASTTGGANTGELFF
d_gene: TRBD1
abundance: few
j_gene: TRBJ2-2
v_gene: TRBV9

CDR3nt: TGTGCCAGCAGTTACTCGAATCAAGCGGGAGTAAATGAGCAGTTCTTC
CDR3aa: CASSYSNQAGVNEQFF
d_gene: TRBD2
abundance: few
j_gene: TRBJ2-1
v_gene: TRBV6-5

CDR3nt: TGTGCCTGGAGTGGGGAGGCAGCAACTAATGAAAAACTGTTTTTT
CDR3aa: CAWSGEAATNEKLFF
d_gene: -
abundance: -
j_gene: TRBJ1-4
v_gene: TRBV30

CDR3nt: TGTGCCAGCAGCGAGGGGACTAGCGGGAACAATGAGCAGTTCTTC
CDR3aa: CASSEGTSGNNEQFF
d_gene: TRBD2
abundance: -
j_gene: TRBJ2-1
v_gene: TRBV7-9

CDR3nt: TGTGCCAGCAGTCGAACGTACAATGAGCAGTTCTTC
CDR3aa: CASSRTYNEQFF
d_gene: -
abundance: few
j_gene: TRBJ2-1
v_gene: TRBV5-4

CDR3nt: TGTGCCAGCAGCTTAGGCGCGGCAGACCAAGAGACCCAGTACTTC
CDR3aa: CASSLGAADQETQYF
d_gene: -
abundance: few
j_gene: TRBJ2-5
v_gene: TRBV11-2

CDR3nt: TGCGCCAGCAGCTTTTCGGGGGGCGAGGATGGCTACACCTTC
CDR3aa: CASSFSGGEDGYTF
d_gene: -
abundance: few
j_gene: TRBJ1-2
v_gene: TRBV5-1

CDR3nt: TGTGCCAGCAGTCCTTGGCTAGCGGCGAACACCGGGGAGCTGTTTTTT
CDR3aa: CASSPWLAANTGELFF
d_gene: TRBD2
abundance: -
j_gene: TRBJ2-2
v_gene: TRBV28

CDR3nt: TGTGCCAGCAGCTTCCTAGCGGGGGGGCCATCCACCGGGGAGCTGTTTTTT
CDR3aa: CASSFLAGGPSTGELFF
d_gene: TRBD2
abundance: -
j_gene: TRBJ2-2
v_gene: TRBV5-5

CDR3nt: TGTGCCAGCAGGGACGGGACTTGGGATAGCAATCAGCCCCAGCATTTT
CDR3aa: CASRDGTWDSNQPQHF
d_gene: -
abundance: few
j_gene: TRBJ1-5
v_gene: TRBV2

CDR3nt: TGCGCCAGCGCCTCTTGGGGGGGACAGAGTTCCTACGAGCAGTACTTC
CDR3aa: CASASWGGQSSYEQYF
d_gene: -
abundance: -
j_gene: TRBJ2-7
v_gene: TRBV5-1

CDR3nt: TGTGCCATCAGTGCGACAGGGGTTGAAGCTTTCTTT
CDR3aa: CAISATGVEAFF
d_gene: TRBD1
abundance: few
j_gene: TRBJ1-1
v_gene: TRBV10-3

CDR3nt: TGTGCCAGCAGGCCCCAAGCGGGGGAAGAGACCCAGTACTTC
CDR3aa: CASRPQAGEETQYF
d_gene: TRBD2
abundance: few
j_gene: TRBJ2-5
v_gene: TRBV27

CDR3nt: TGTGCCAGCAGTGATGACCGGACCAAGCACTTC
CDR3aa: CASSDDRTKHF
d_gene: -
abundance: few
j_gene: TRBJ2-7
v_gene: TRBV2

CDR3nt: TGTGCCAGCAGCCCTCCCCCGCAGGGCCATGAGCAGTTCTTC
CDR3aa: CASSPPPQGHEQFF
d_gene: -
abundance: -
j_gene: TRBJ2-1
v_gene: TRBV7-9

CDR3nt: TGTGCCAGCAGGGGAGGGGGGGGGACTGAAGCTTTCTTT
CDR3aa: CASRGGGGTEAFF
d_gene: -
abundance: -
j_gene: TRBJ1-1
v_gene: TRBV6-6

CDR3nt: TGTGCCAGCAGCTTAGGTAGAATCGGGGAGCTGTTTTTT
CDR3aa: CASSLGRIGELFF
d_gene: -
abundance: -
j_gene: TRBJ2-2
v_gene: TRBV7-2